This T cell receptor beta chain appears in the sequencing data of a study of cytotoxic CD8 clonotypes in ibrutinib-treated CLL. About the study: Partial responses totalled approximately 24 and complete responses 2; after median approximately 64 months, roughly 14 remained remitted and around twelve progressed.

CDR1 and CDR2 from the germline V gene are LGHNA and YNFKEQ. The CDR3 is made up of 12 amino acids. Deletions cut 1 base from V and 13 bases from J, with 13 bases between. About this clone itself: Its antigen is unknown.

This table comes from immunoSEQ multiplex PCR, and its TCRdb copy is limited to in-frame clones, with some not included. The repertoire holds approximately 350,000 clones, with 60% to 80% as singletons. Study conclusions and caveats: Ibrutinib response saw clonality rise, and progression saw it return toward baseline.

With cryopreserved PBMCs as the source, around 2 micrograms of genomic DNA went to TCR beta libraries. The TCR comes from a human donor with chronic lymphocytic leukemia. The material was PBMCs, obtained after 36 months of ibrutinib treatment. The rearrangement uses TRBV4-2 and TRBJ1-2, with D perhaps TRBD1 (5 bases). CDR3 sequence: CASSQGQRDFTF. CDR3 DNA sequence: TGTGCCAGCAGCCAAGGGCAACGGGACTTCACCTTC.